What follows describes a single T cell receptor beta chain. Its antigen is not identified. This sample is drawn from a study of liver allograft versus peripheral blood T cells. Study background: The authors compared T cell receptor repertoires in transplanted livers with those in the peripheral blood of recipients. The study's findings and limits: Reportedly, the T cell receptor repertoires inside liver allografts were not the same as those in peripheral blood.

Germline V gives CDR1 SGHDN, CDR2 FVKESK. This CDR3 is built from 13 residues. Trimming left V 2 bases short and J 3 bases short, with 7 bases between. TCRdb called the reads again in MiXCR, with one record for every CDR3 protein. The data show under 15,000 distinct CDR3 sequences, with approximately 17% seen just once and about 13% held by the top ten. The chain recombines TRBV14 with TRBJ2-5, with D uncertain. This clonotype was sampled from a human patient who had a liver transplant. These T cells may partly come from the graft donor. The CDR3 bases are TGTGCCAGCAGCCAATACAGAAAAGAGACCCAGTACTTC. It specifies CASSQYRKETQYF.